The present entry profiles one TCR beta chain with its context. The sample is drawn from a study of blood T cell repertoires in COVID-19. Libraries were prepared by immunoSEQ multiplex PCR; TCRdb keeps only in-frame clonotypes and omits some of them. The table lists 300,000 to 450,000 clones, roughly 90% of them singletons, with over 0.8% in the top ten. CDR3 length equals 15 residues. Germline CDR1 is MNHEY and CDR2 is SVGAGI. Trimming removed 2 bases from V and 4 bases from J; junction bases left unmatched: 3. The gene calls are TRBV6-5 and TRBJ2-1, with 9 bases matching TRBD2. The receptor was derived from a woman in her 30s who had recovered from COVID-19. Sequenced: PBMCs or T cells enriched from blood (not recorded which). The CDR3 nucleotides are TGTGCCAGCAGTTACCGGCGGGGGGGATACAATGAGCAGTTCTTC. Its protein product is CASSYRRGGYNEQFF.